These 5 T cell receptor beta chains share one sample of origin, sequenced in a study of blood T cells in healthy people across ages. Using a J-beta primer mix together with a sample-barcoded 5' primer, a second PCR was run for roughly 7 to 12 cycles. Using its own MiXCR run on the 5' RACE reads, TCRdb lists one record per CDR3 protein. This sample yields 600,000 to 1,000,000 distinct CDR3 sequences, of which nearly 60% are seen a single time; roughly 22% belongs to the top ten. The specimen was blood. The receptors were gathered from a man aged 25 to 40 in good health.

This clonotype came up a few times. The V and J genes are TRBV4-1 and TRBJ2-7; TRBD1 is a possible D gene (6 bases). CDR3 size: 14 residues. Trimming removed 3 bases at V and 4 bases at J, with 13 bases between. Per the germline V gene, CDR1 is MGHRA and CDR2 is YSYEKL. In nucleotides, the CDR3 is TGCGCCAGCAGCCACGTTGGACAGCCTTACGAGCAGTACTTC. Translated, it gives CASSHVGQPYEQYF.

The chain has TRBV6-2 or TRBV6-3 and TRBJ1-1; TRBD1 might be the D (5 bases). CDR3 size: 14 residues. The germline V gene has CDR1 MNHEY and CDR2 SVGEGT. Trimming took off 6 bases at V and 4 bases at J, with 15 bases between the two ends. In DNA form, the CDR3 reads TGTGCCAGCAGCCGTCAGGGACGGATCACTGAAGCTTTCTTT. This translates into CASSRQGRITEAFF.

CDR3 DNA sequence: TGTGCCAGCAGCCAAATGCTCCTCCCGAAGACAGATGGCTACACCTTC. Protein: CASSQMLLPKTDGYTF. This chain joins TRBV4-2 and TRBJ1-2, with D perhaps TRBD1 (5 bases). The CDR3 consists of 16 residues. Per germline, CDR1 LGHNA and CDR2 YNFKEQ. V lost 2 bases, J lost 6 bases, and 19 bases lay in between.

In nucleotides, the CDR3 is TGTGCCAGCAACACGTTCCTCTACGAGCAGTACTTC. Translating it yields CASNTFLYEQYF. This rearrangement joins TRBV6-2 or TRBV6-3 to TRBJ2-7; D gene ambiguous. This CDR3 has 12 amino acids. Germline V gives CDR1 MNHEY, CDR2 SVGEGT. V lost 7 bases to trimming and J lost 3 bases, with 10 bases between them.

This chain connects TRBV6-6 to TRBJ1-1; D is unresolved. The V gene lost 5 bases and the J gene lost 8 bases, with 15 bases spanning the gap. The CDR3 length is 13 residues. Germline V lookup: CDR1 MNHNY, CDR2 SVGAGI (reference sequence). Here the CDR3 reads CASSPQAKVEAFF. The CDR3 coding sequence is TGTGCCAGCAGTCCCCAGGCCAAGGTGGAAGCTTTCTTT.